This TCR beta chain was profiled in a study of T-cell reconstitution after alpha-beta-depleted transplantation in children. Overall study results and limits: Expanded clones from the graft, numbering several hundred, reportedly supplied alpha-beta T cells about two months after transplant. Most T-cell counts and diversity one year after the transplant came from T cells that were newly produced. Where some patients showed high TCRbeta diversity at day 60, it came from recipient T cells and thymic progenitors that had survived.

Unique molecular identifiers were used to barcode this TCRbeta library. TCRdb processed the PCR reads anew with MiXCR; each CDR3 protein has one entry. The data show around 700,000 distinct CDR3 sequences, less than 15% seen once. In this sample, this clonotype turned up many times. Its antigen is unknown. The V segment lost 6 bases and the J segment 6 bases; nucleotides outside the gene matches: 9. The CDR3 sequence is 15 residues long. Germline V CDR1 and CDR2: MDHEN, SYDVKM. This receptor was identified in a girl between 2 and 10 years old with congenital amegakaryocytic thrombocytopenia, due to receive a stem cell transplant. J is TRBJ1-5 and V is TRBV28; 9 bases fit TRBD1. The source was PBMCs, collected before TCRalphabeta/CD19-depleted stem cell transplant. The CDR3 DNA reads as TGTGCCAGCAGCCAAAATACAGGGGGCCTTCAGCCCCAGCATTTT. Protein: CASSQNTGGLQPQHF.